What follows are 31 T cell receptor beta chains derived from one specimen sequenced in a study of cytomegalovirus exposure and HLA in healthy donors. A multiplex PCR was run with 60 Vbeta primers and 13 Jbeta primers. The assay was immunoSEQ multiplex PCR, and TCRdb's table has in-frame clones only and misses some. The sample table includes around 100,000 clones. The sample was PBMCs. These receptors came from a man younger than 45 in good health and CMV-seronegative.

V and J are TRBV2 and TRBJ1-1; 7 bases align to TRBD1. The CDR3 is made up of 13 amino acids. The V and J ends lost 11 bases and 0 bases, in that order; junction bases with no gene match: 6. The V gene's germline CDR1 is SNHLY and CDR2 FYNNEI. The CDR3 bases are TGTGCCGGAACAGGGGACATGAACACTGAAGCTTTCTTT. This translates into CAGTGDMNTEAFF.

The genes are TRBV14 and TRBJ1-6; D is uncertain. CDR1 and CDR2 (germline): SGHDN, FVKESK. V was trimmed by 1 base and J by 6 bases, leaving 4 bases between them. The CDR3 runs 13 residues. The CDR3 loop is CASSQVLNSPLHF. The CDR3 DNA sequence: TGTGCCAGCAGCCAAGTACTTAATTCACCCCTCCACTTT. Full variable domain (missing parts from reference TRBV14 and TRBJ1-6): EAGVTQFPSHSVIEKGQTVTLRCDPISGHDNLYWYRRVMGKEIKFLLHFVKESKQDESGMPNNRFLAERTGGTYSTLKVQPAELEDSGVYFCASSQVLNSPLHFGNGTRLTVT.

The V and J genes are TRBV5-6 and TRBJ2-7, with 7 positions matching TRBD1. Germline CDR1 SGHDT, CDR2 YYEEEE. V shed 4 bases, J shed 4 bases, and the junction held 14 bases outside the gene matches. CDR3 size: 16 residues. The CDR3 nucleotides are TGTGCCAGCAGCGCACCGAGGGGGCTCGAGGTTTACGAGCAGTACTTC. It codes for CASSAPRGLEVYEQYF.

This chain connects TRBV9 to TRBJ2-1; D might be TRBD2 (5 bases). The length of the CDR3 is 18 residues. Per the germline V gene, CDR1 is SGDLS and CDR2 is YYNGEE. V lost 0 bases and J 0 bases, leaving 16 bases between the germline ends. The CDR3 sequence: CASSVASLAASSYNEQFF. As DNA, the CDR3 is TGTGCCAGCAGCGTAGCTTCCCTAGCAGCCAGCTCCTACAATGAGCAGTTCTTC.

Comments on this clone: Other nucleotide sequences from this sample produce the same CDR3. The V gene is TRBV27, the J gene TRBJ2-4, with 9 nucleotides matching TRBD2. J lost 3 bases, V lost 4 bases, and 7 bases had no gene match. Germline-derived CDR1 and CDR2 are MNHEY and SMNVEV (reference sequence). The CDR3 extends over 16 amino acids. In nucleotides, the CDR3 is TGTGCCAGCAGTTCCCCGGCTAGCGGGATCAAAAACATTCAGTACTTC. Protein product: CASSSPASGIKNIQYF.

This chain joins TRBV7-3 and TRBJ1-1, with D maybe TRBD1 (6 bases). V lost 5 bases and J lost 3, with 10 bases in between. The length of the CDR3 is 13 residues. From germline, CDR1 is SGHTA and CDR2 FQGTGA. This CDR3 is CASSQGRDTEAFF. The CDR3 nucleotides are TGTGCCAGCAGCCAGGGGAGGGACACTGAAGCTTTCTTT.

V gene TRBV7-7 combines with J gene TRBJ2-5; a possible D gene is TRBD2 (5 bases). Germline values: CDR1 SSHAT, CDR2 FNYEAQ (reference sequence). Trimming left V 6 bases short and J 5 bases short, with 13 bases between. This CDR3 has 13 amino acids. CDR3 residues: CASSSSRGETQYF. CDR3 nucleotides: TGTGCCAGCAGTTCAAGTCGGGGTGAGACCCAGTACTTC.

The chain combines TRBV5-1 with TRBJ2-6; no reliable D call. The V gene's germline CDR1 is SGHRS and CDR2 YFSETQ. The CDR3 is 14 amino acids. V lost 4 bases to trimming and J lost 0 bases, with 5 bases between them. CDR3 sequence: CASSQDSGANVLTF. CDR3 coding DNA: TGCGCCAGCAGCCAGGACTCTGGGGCCAACGTCCTGACTTTC.

The V gene is TRBV20-1, the J gene TRBJ1-1; D gene ambiguous. The CDR3 contains 11 residues. V shed 6 bases and J shed 1 base, with 6 bases lying between them. Germline V gives CDR1 DFQATT, CDR2 SNEGSKA (reference sequence). CDR3 residues: CSAGRNTEAFF. The CDR3 nucleotides are TGCAGTGCCGGTAGGAACACTGAAGCTTTCTTT.

The chain recombines TRBV9 with TRBJ1-1, with D possibly being TRBD1 (5 bases). CDR3 length: 13 residues. Germline values: CDR1 SGDLS, CDR2 YYNGEE. V shed 5 bases and J shed 4 bases, with 12 bases lying between them. CDR3 residues: CASSPDDSTEAFF. In nucleotides, the CDR3 is TGTGCCAGCAGTCCAGATGACAGCACTGAAGCTTTCTTT.

The chain combines TRBV19 with TRBJ1-2; D not certain. Germline loops: CDR1 LNHDA, CDR2 SQIVND (reference sequence). V was pared by 6 bases and J by 5 bases, with 10 bases between. This CDR3 is built from 12 residues. CDR3 in amino acids: CASSRQAYGYTF. CDR3 DNA: TGTGCCAGTAGCCGTCAAGCATATGGCTACACCTTC.

The V and J genes are TRBV7-9 and TRBJ1-4; D is perhaps TRBD1 (5 bases). The V gene lost 5 bases and the J gene lost 4 bases, with 11 bases spanning the gap. Germline V gives CDR1 SEHNR, CDR2 FQNEAQ (reference sequence). The CDR3 contains 14 residues. The CDR3 region is CASSRDWSNEKLFF. The CDR3 DNA is TGTGCCAGCAGCCGGGACTGGAGTAATGAAAAACTGTTTTTT. The full variable domain, its missing parts supplied by reference TRBV7-9 and TRBJ1-4, is DTGVSQNPRHKITKRGQNVTFRCDPISEHNRLYWYRQTLGQGPEFLTYFQNEAQLEKSRLLSDRFSAERPKGSFSTLEIQRTEQGDSAMYLCASSRDWSNEKLFFGSGTQLSVL.

J is TRBJ2-1 and V is TRBV5-1; 12 bases are shared with TRBD1. V shed 4 bases, J shed 7 bases, and the junction held 6 bases outside the gene matches. The CDR3 sequence is 15 residues long. Per the germline V gene, CDR1 is SGHRS and CDR2 is YFSETQ. CDR3 DNA sequence: TGCGCCAGCAGCAGGGGACAGGGGGCCGGGAATGAGCAGTTCTTC. It yields the protein CASSRGQGAGNEQFF.

The rearrangement links TRBV4-2 to TRBJ2-7, with TRBD1 matching over 8 bases. The length of the CDR3 is 16 residues. Germline V gives CDR1 LGHNA, CDR2 YNFKEQ. The V and J ends lost 0 bases and 3 bases, in that order; junction bases with no gene match: 7. The CDR3 loop reads CASSQESGTGGYEQYF. The CDR3 DNA reads as TGTGCCAGCAGCCAAGAGAGTGGTACAGGGGGCTACGAGCAGTACTTC.

Note on this clone: The identical CDR3 is also encoded by other nucleotide sequences in the sample. The gene calls are TRBV6-5 and TRBJ1-1; tentative D call: TRBD1 (6 bases). CDR1 MNHEY and CDR2 SVGAGI come from the germline V gene. CDR3 length: 14 amino acids. The V gene lost 5 bases and the J gene lost 0 bases, with 10 bases spanning the gap. This CDR3 reads CASSKQGMNTEAFF. DNA of the CDR3: TGTGCCAGCAGTAAACAGGGTATGAACACTGAAGCTTTCTTT.

The chain recombines TRBV30 with TRBJ2-4; maybe TRBD1 (5 bases). The V end was cut by 1 base, the J end by 15 bases, with 16 bases between. Germline CDR1 and CDR2: GTSNPN and SVGIG (reference sequence). This CDR3 has 12 residues. This CDR3 is CAWSDTTGVRYF. The CDR3 region has the DNA TGTGCCTGGAGTGACACCACAGGCGTCCGGTACTTC.

The V and J genes are TRBV5-6 and TRBJ2-1; TRBD2 matches at 10 bases. V lost 2 bases to trimming and J lost 6 bases; unmatched junction nucleotides: 5. CDR1 and CDR2 (germline): SGHDT, YYEEEE. The CDR3 length is 15 residues. The CDR3 region has the DNA TGTGCCAGCAGCTTCGGACTAGCGGATTCCAATGAGCAGTTCTTC. Encoded protein: CASSFGLADSNEQFF. Full variable domain (remainder filled in from reference TRBV5-6 and TRBJ2-1): DAGVTQSPTHLIKTRGQQVTLRCSPKSGHDTVSWYQQALGQGPQFIFQYYEEEERQRGNFPDRFSGHQFPNYSSELNVNALLLGDSALYLCASSFGLADSNEQFFGPGTRLTVL.

J is TRBJ2-1 and V is TRBV15; D gene uncertain. Between the trimmed V and J ends, which lost 0 bases and 9 bases, there was a span of 9 bases. Germline V gives CDR1 LNHNV, CDR2 YYDKDF (reference sequence). The CDR3 extends over 13 amino acids. CDR3 loop: CATSRDREFEQFF. In DNA, the CDR3 is TGTGCCACCAGCAGAGATCGAGAATTTGAGCAGTTCTTC.

This sequence joins TRBV13 and TRBJ2-3; D perhaps matches TRBD2 (6 bases). Trimming pared 1 base from V and 4 bases from J, leaving 24 bases between. This CDR3 is built from 19 residues. The V gene's germline CDR1 is PRHDT and CDR2 FYEKMQ (reference sequence). The CDR3 DNA sequence: TGTGCCAGCAGCTTAGCCCCCCCGCGGGGAGGCTTCTCGGCAGATACGCAGTATTTT. Translated, it gives CASSLAPPRGGFSADTQYF.

The chain uses TRBV28 and TRBJ1-5; a weak D match, TRBD1 (5 bases). This CDR3 comprises 17 residues. Germline V CDR1 and CDR2: MDHEN, SYDVKM. V lost 1 base, J lost 7 bases, and 20 bases lay in between. The CDR3 DNA reads TGTGCCAGCAGTTTATTCAACCCGGGGGAGATCAGGCAGCCCCAGCATTTT. Its protein product is CASSLFNPGEIRQPQHF.

The chain recombines TRBV6-1 with TRBJ2-7; 8 bases align to TRBD1. CDR1 and CDR2 (germline): MNHNS, SASEGT. Trimming at V came to 2 bases and at J to 5 bases, leaving 14 bases not matched to a gene. The CDR3 is 17 amino acids. The CDR3 bases are TGTGCCAGCAGTGAAAATTTTTTGGTCGGACAGGGCCACGAGCAGTACTTC. As protein: CASSENFLVGQGHEQYF.

This chain joins TRBV6-5 and TRBJ2-1; D unresolved. With 8 bases removed from V and 4 bases from J, the gap between germline ends came to 9 bases. Germline V gives CDR1 MNHEY, CDR2 SVGAGI. The CDR3 loop spans 12 amino acids. The CDR3 DNA follows: TGTGCCAGCGCTAGGTCGTACAATGAGCAGTTCTTC. Translating it yields CASARSYNEQFF.

This chain joins TRBV9 and TRBJ2-5, with TRBD1 matching over 12 bases. The length of the CDR3 is 15 residues. Germline V gene sequence: CDR1 SGDLS, CDR2 YYNGEE. J gave up 4 bases and V 4 bases, and 5 bases lay outside the gene matches. The CDR3 sequence is CASSPGTGGSETQYF. CDR3 sequence (DNA): TGTGCCAGCAGCCCCGGGACAGGGGGCTCAGAGACCCAGTACTTC.

The chain joins TRBV2 to TRBJ1-1; 10 bases fit TRBD1. V lost 3 bases and J lost 1; bases outside the gene matches: 2. CDR3 length: 15 amino acids. Germline V lookup: CDR1 SNHLY, CDR2 FYNNEI. DNA of the CDR3: TGTGCCAGCAGTGAGACAGGGGGCACGAACACTGAAGCTTTCTTT. This sequence encodes CASSETGGTNTEAFF.

The chain links TRBV7-2 to TRBJ2-7; 8 nucleotides align to TRBD1. V shed 4 bases, J shed 0 bases, and the junction held 2 bases outside the gene matches. CDR3 length: 14 amino acids. The germline CDR1 and CDR2 sequences are SGHTA and FQGNSA. As DNA, the CDR3 is TGTGCCAGCAGCTCACAGGGGGACTCCTACGAGCAGTACTTC. Amino acids: CASSSQGDSYEQYF. The full variable domain, with the rest looked up from reference TRBV7-2 and TRBJ2-7, is GAGVSQSPSNKVTEKGKDVELRCDPISGHTALYWYRQSLGQGLEFLIYFQGNSAPDKSGLPSDRFSAERTGGSVSTLTIQRTQQEDSAVYLCASSSQGDSYEQYFGPGTRLTVT.

The gene calls are TRBV19 and TRBJ2-3; tentative D call: TRBD2 (6 bases). CDR1 LNHDA and CDR2 SQIVND come from the germline V gene (reference sequence). This CDR3 has 15 residues. Trimming took 5 bases from V and 5 from J, leaving 17 bases between them. The CDR3 is CASSGGGRRGDTQYF. For the CDR3, the DNA is TGTGCCAGTAGTGGGGGAGGCAGGCGCGGAGATACGCAGTATTTT.

The J gene is TRBJ1-5, the V gene TRBV7-2, with 9 bases lining up with TRBD1. Germline V gene sequence: CDR1 SGHTA, CDR2 FQGNSA. CDR3 length: 16 residues. The ends lost 5 bases at V and 4 bases at J; junction bases unmatched: 9. The CDR3 DNA reads TGTGCCAGCAGCATATCCGGGACAGGGTTTAATCAGCCCCAGCATTTT. It encodes CASSISGTGFNQPQHF.

The chain links TRBV21-1 to TRBJ2-1; the D call in the table, TRBD1, was not verified against the DNA. TRBV21-1 is annotated as a pseudogene. There are 17 residues in the CDR3. This chain's CDR3 is CASSKKGTGGRNNEQFF. The DNA for the CDR3 is TGTGCCAGCAGCAAAAAGGGGACAGGGGGTCGGAACAATGAGCAGTTCTTC.

The V gene is TRBV5-4, the J gene TRBJ2-2; D gene unclear. The V end lost 4 bases, the J end lost 8 bases, and 9 bases lay between the germline ends. Germline V CDR1 and CDR2: SGHNT, YYREEE (reference sequence). The CDR3 loop spans 12 amino acids. In nucleotides, the CDR3 is TGTGCCAGCAGCCCCATGTCAGGGGAGCTGTTTTTT. The encoded protein is CASSPMSGELFF.

The V and J genes are TRBV7-6 and TRBJ2-2, with D tentatively TRBD1 (5 bases). Looked up from germline, CDR1 is SGHVS and CDR2 is FNYEAQ. The length of the CDR3 is 15 residues. V was cut by 2 bases and J by 2 bases, with 9 bases left in between. CDR3 in amino acids: CASSLSGANTGELFF. The CDR3 DNA sequence: TGTGCCAGCAGCTTAAGTGGGGCTAACACCGGGGAGCTGTTTTTT.

The V call is TRBV19, the J call TRBJ1-2; 9 nucleotides align to TRBD1. CDR3 length equals 11 residues. Germline V lookup: CDR1 LNHDA, CDR2 SQIVND (reference sequence). Trimming removed 7 bases from V and 8 bases from J; junction bases left unmatched: 2. CDR3 amino acids: CASIDRGGYTF. In DNA form, the CDR3 reads TGTGCCAGTATTGACAGGGGGGGCTACACCTTC.